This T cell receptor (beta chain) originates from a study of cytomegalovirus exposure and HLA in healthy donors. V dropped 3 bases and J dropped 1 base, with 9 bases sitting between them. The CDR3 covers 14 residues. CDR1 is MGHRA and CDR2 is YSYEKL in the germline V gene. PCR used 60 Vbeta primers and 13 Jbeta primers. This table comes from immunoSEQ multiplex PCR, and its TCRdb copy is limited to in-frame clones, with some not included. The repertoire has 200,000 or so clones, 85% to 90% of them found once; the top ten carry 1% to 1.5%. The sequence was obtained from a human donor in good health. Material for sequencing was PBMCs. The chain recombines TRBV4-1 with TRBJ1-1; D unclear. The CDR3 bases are TGCGCCAGCAGCCAGAGAACAGCGAACACTGAAGCTTTCTTT. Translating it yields CASSQRTANTEAFF.